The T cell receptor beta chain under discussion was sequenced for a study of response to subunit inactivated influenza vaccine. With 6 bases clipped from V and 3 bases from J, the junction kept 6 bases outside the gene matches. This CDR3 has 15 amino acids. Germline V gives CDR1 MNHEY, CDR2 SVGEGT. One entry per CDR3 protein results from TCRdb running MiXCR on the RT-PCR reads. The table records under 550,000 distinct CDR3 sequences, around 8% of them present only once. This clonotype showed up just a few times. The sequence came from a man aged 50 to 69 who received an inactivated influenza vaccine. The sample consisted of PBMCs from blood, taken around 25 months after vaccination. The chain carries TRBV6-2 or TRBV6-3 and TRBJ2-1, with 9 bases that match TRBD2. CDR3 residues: CASSPLAGIYNEQFF. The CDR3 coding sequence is TGTGCCAGCAGCCCCCTAGCGGGAATCTACAATGAGCAGTTCTTC.